Presented here are 9 T cell receptor beta chains from one specimen sequenced in a study of control samples from healthy donors and cancer patients. The table came from immunoSEQ multiplex PCR; TCRdb's copy has only in-frame clones and leaves some out. The sample lists tens of thousands of clones, about nine tenths occurring once. Sample: blood. These TCRs come from a woman in her twenties or thirties in good health.

The chain has TRBV7-2 and TRBJ1-1; D call uncertain. Deletions cut 3 bases from V and 0 bases from J, with 8 bases between. CDR1 and CDR2 from the germline V gene are SGHTA and FQGNSA. This CDR3 has 14 amino acids. In DNA, the CDR3 is TGTGCCAGCAGCTTGTCCAATTTGAACACTGAAGCTTTCTTT. Protein: CASSLSNLNTEAFF.

Points on this clone: The junction does not match germline at one end; this may be a read error. The CDR3 DNA follows: TGTGCCAGTGACCCCCGGGGGGGGAGCAAACTGAAGCTTATCTTT. Amino acids: CASDPRGGSKLKLIF. The V gene is TRBV19, the J gene TRBJ1-1; D is perhaps TRBD1 (5 bases). The CDR3 length is 15 residues. From germline, CDR1 is LNHDA and CDR2 SQIVND (reference sequence).

CDR3 sequence reads: CASSLLAGTLTNEKLFF. The DNA of the CDR3 is TGTGCCAGCAGTTTATTGGCAGGAACCTTAACTAATGAAAAACTGTTTTTT. The V call is TRBV28, the J call TRBJ1-4, with unresolved D. Deletions cut 1 base from V and 1 base from J, with 13 bases between. CDR1 is MDHEN, CDR2 SYDVKM, per germline. The CDR3 loop spans 17 amino acids.

This chain connects TRBV3-1 (or the pseudogene TRBV3-2) to TRBJ2-3, with D possibly matching TRBD1 (5 bases). Trimming stripped 1 base from V and 3 bases from J, with 8 bases between. CDR1 and CDR2 from the germline V gene are LGHDT and YNNKEL (reference sequence). The CDR3 totals 14 residues. CDR3 DNA: TGTGCCAGCAGCCAAGTGGCAGGGACAGATACGCAGTATTTT. This encodes CASSQVAGTDTQYF.

The genes are TRBV5-1 and TRBJ2-6; maybe TRBD1 (6 bases). Germline V gene data show CDR1 as SGHRS and CDR2 as YFSETQ. The length of the CDR3 is 17 residues. V was cut by 0 bases and J by 3 bases, with 13 bases left in between. CDR3 in DNA: TGCGCCAGCAGCTTGGTACAGGGTAGAAGTGGGGCCAACGTCCTGACTTTC. Translating it yields CASSLVQGRSGANVLTF. Full variable domain (rest looked up from reference TRBV5-1 and TRBJ2-6): KAGVTQTPRYLIKTRGQQVTLSCSPISGHRSVSWYQQTPGQGLQFLFEYFSETQRNKGNFPGRFSGRQFSNSRSEMNVSTLELGDSALYLCASSLVQGRSGANVLTFGAGSRLTVL.

V gene TRBV5-1 combines with J gene TRBJ1-1; a possible D gene is TRBD1 (6 bases). The CDR3 consists of 15 residues. Germline CDR1 SGHRS, CDR2 YFSETQ. V dropped 4 bases and J dropped 3 bases, with 16 bases sitting between them. The CDR3 is CASSPEGGEDTEAFF. CDR3 bases: TGCGCCAGCAGCCCGGAGGGGGGTGAGGACACTGAAGCTTTCTTT.

This sequence joins TRBV19 and TRBJ1-2; 8 nucleotides agree with TRBD1. The CDR3 runs 14 residues. Unmatched junction bases numbered 6, after V lost 7 bases and J lost 2 bases. Germline values: CDR1 LNHDA, CDR2 SQIVND (reference sequence). The CDR3 region is CASTYRGRNYGYTF. CDR3 DNA: TGTGCCAGTACTTACAGGGGGAGGAACTATGGCTACACCTTC.

This rearrangement joins TRBV6-5 to TRBJ1-2; D is ambiguous. From germline, CDR1 is MNHEY and CDR2 SVGAGI. The CDR3 length is 14 residues. V dropped 5 bases and J dropped 0 bases, with 10 bases sitting between them. The CDR3 DNA reads as TGTGCCAGCAGTAAAATTCATCCTAACTATGGCTACACCTTC. The encoded protein is CASSKIHPNYGYTF.

The chain employs TRBV16 and TRBJ1-2; unclear D gene. The V end was cut by 2 bases, the J end by 4 bases, with 8 bases between. This CDR3 has 13 residues. The germline gives CDR1 KGHSY, CDR2 FQNENV. The CDR3 loop is CASSQGVFYGYTF. The CDR3 nucleotides are TGTGCCAGCAGCCAAGGGGTCTTCTATGGCTACACCTTC.